This T cell receptor (beta chain) was sequenced during a study of identical twins. This clonotype was picked up a small number of times. A single record per CDR3 protein comes from TCRdb applying MiXCR to the 5' RACE reads. The sample includes about 570,000 distinct CDR3 sequences, 9.6% of them seen just once. Per germline, CDR1 LGHDT and CDR2 YNNKEL (reference sequence). CDR3 length: 15 amino acids. With V trimmed by 2 bases and J by 3 bases, 7 bases remained unmatched. These data also formed part of another study, on yellow fever vaccine responses in identical twins.

This clonotype was sampled from a woman younger than 35 in good health. Sequenced sample: PBMCs. V gene TRBV3-1 combines with J gene TRBJ2-7; 7 nucleotides match TRBD2. The CDR3 coding sequence is TGTGCCAGCAGCCAACCTTCTAGCGGCTACTACGAGCAGTACTTC. Protein sequence: CASSQPSSGYYEQYF.